This T cell receptor (beta chain) emerged from a study of cytotoxic CD8 clonotypes in ibrutinib-treated CLL (dated by TCRdb to the early 2020s). At the level of the whole study: The cohort was composed of 11 relapsed/refractory and 15 treatment-naive patients; IGHV unmutated status was identified in 17 patients. Longitudinal samples were obtainable from about 30% of the 86 participants in the trial. Partial responses were observed in about 25 patients and complete responses in 2; after a median follow-up of around 68 months, remission was maintained in roughly 14 patients and progression was observed in approximately 12. Response samples were taken after a median of 12 months on treatment, ranging from about 6 to 40 months. Samples averaged about 260,000 productive templates and just under 95,000 productive rearrangements. Cryopreserved peripheral blood mononuclear cells were obtained before treatment, at response, and at either sustained remission or disease progression.

Each clonotype received, on average, 10x coverage in deep resolution sequencing performed on a MiSeq, where the target depth lay between 1 in 1 million and 1 in 200,000 T cells. The immunoSEQ hsTCRB Kit was used to generate the TCR beta libraries. Turning to the authors' computational methods: ImmunoSEQ Data Assistant and ImmunoSEQ Analyzer were used for data analysis, and V, D and J genes were assigned according to IMGT definitions. Clonality, which ranges from 0 to 1, was calculated by subtracting the normalized Shannon entropy of productive rearrangement frequencies from one. Only overrepresented clonotypes making up at least 0.05% of each patient's repertoire were included in the public clonotype analysis. Some 13 age-matched healthy donor repertoires from immuneACCESS served as clonality controls. Not all clones reach the TCRdb copy of this immuneACCESS table, which keeps in-frame sequences only. Checked studies attribute under half of the gap to unresolved V genes and leave the rest unexplained. V and J calls and clone size are as listed in that table; D and trimming were resolved from the DNA. The sample has tens of thousands of clones on record, roughly 86% of them singletons. The ten top clones hold around 5% of the sample.

Overall study outcomes, separate from this receptor: Clonality increased at ibrutinib response, stayed stable in sustained remission, and fell back toward baseline at progression. At baseline, clonality was higher than in age-matched healthy donors and showed a strong correlation with circulating CD8+ T-cell counts. Public clonotypes were rare and either shrank or stayed stable during treatment, and the rise in clonality at ibrutinib response reflected expansion of private clonotypes. Sampling times were not matched between sustained-remission and progressing patients, and lymph node repertoires were not studied.

Compared with germline, V lacks 5 bases and J lacks 4 bases; bases without a gene match: 9. Via the germline V gene, CDR1 is SGHTA and CDR2 FQGTGA. The cysteine opens and the phenylalanine closes a CDR3 of 15 amino acids. The only DNA kept is the CDR3, 45 bases in frame from the first base. Turning to this clone: Its target antigen remains unknown. The record has no base qualities; no much larger clone is one base away.

For TCR beta library preparation, about 2 micrograms of genomic DNA were isolated from cryopreserved PBMCs. Longitudinal blood samples from CLL patients on ibrutinib monotherapy underwent high-throughput TCR beta sequencing. The patients took part in an open-label, single-center phase 2 trial of ibrutinib monotherapy. The rearranged chain carries TRBV7-3 and TRBJ1-1; TRBD1 lines up with 8 middle nucleotides. The receptor was isolated from a human donor with chronic lymphocytic leukemia. The sequencing here drew on PBMCs, taken before ibrutinib treatment. At the DNA level, the sequence is TGTGCCAGCAGCCGACGGCAGGGGGCGCGCACTGAAGCTTTCTTT. The encoded protein is CASSRRQGARTEAFF.